This T cell receptor (beta chain) stems from a study of blood T cell repertoires in COVID-19. Background on the study: T cells, B-cell-depleted T cells, or PBMCs supplied cDNA or gDNA.

In the study's own analysis: Amplification with reference gene primers provided the estimates of nucleated cell counts. Only in-frame clones appear in the TCRdb table, and some are missing; sequencing was by immunoSEQ multiplex PCR. The V and J calls and clone size were taken over from that table, and D and trimming were inferred from the DNA. The repertoire holds 140,000 to 150,000 clones, with roughly 76% as singletons. The sample holds one count of this clone. This CDR3 is built from 15 residues. V lost 7 bases, J lost 1 base, and 8 bases stayed unmatched. CDR1 MNHEY and CDR2 SVGAGI come from the germline V gene.

The chain has TRBV6-5 and TRBJ2-7; 9 nucleotides line up with TRBD1. This TCR derives from a human donor with acute or convalescent COVID-19. The donor label of this sample is uncertain. Sequenced material: peripheral blood. CDR3 amino acids: CASTLTGTGSYEQYF. CDR3 DNA sequence: TGTGCCAGCACCCTTACCGGGACAGGGTCCTACGAGCAGTACTTC.